This is a list of T cell receptor beta chains from one sample in a study of neoadjuvant nivolumab and ipilimumab in lung cancer. The table came from immunoSEQ multiplex PCR; TCRdb's copy has only in-frame clones and leaves some out. The repertoire consists of 20,000 to 25,000 clones, with less than 85% occurring once and the leading ten covering about 21%. Sequenced here: peripheral blood, sampled before neoadjuvant nivolumab, alone or with ipilimumab. Receptor source: an adult with non-small cell lung cancer. Each CDR3 is given with its conserved first and last residue.

v_call	j_call	cdr3_length	cdr3_aa
TRBV5-1	TRBJ2-2	17	CASSLVSLAGNTGELFF
TRBV11-3	TRBJ1-1	12	CASSSLDRVAFF
TRBV6-5	TRBJ1-2	14	CASSLGQPTRGYTF
TRBV7-9	.	13	CASSYLGPYEQYF
TRBV18	TRBJ2-1	14	CASSLSVTYNEQFF
TRBV4-3	TRBJ2-5	14	CASSPQPAGETQYF
TRBV29-1	TRBJ1-1	12	CSVVGGPTEAFF
TRBV5-1	TRBJ2-7	14	CASSLGGQPYEQYF
TRBV7-6	TRBJ2-2	15	CASSGNRANTGELFF
TRBV9	TRBJ1-1	13	CASSVFIGTEAFF
TRBV29-1	TRBJ1-2	14	CSVDGPGGGYGYTF
TRBV20-1	TRBJ1-2	11	CSATGGYGYTF
TRBV11-3	TRBJ2-1	15	CASSPGRSSYNEQFF
TRBV28	TRBJ2-5	11	CASRNLAGQYF
TRBV6-5	TRBJ1-5	15	CASSYSQASNQPQHF
TRBV29-1	TRBJ2-1	15	CSVEDPNPEVGEQFF
TRBV6-5	TRBJ1-1	13	CASSYTADTEAFF
TRBV19	TRBJ2-3	16	CASSIVLGGSADTQYF
TRBV6-1	TRBJ1-5	17	CASRANTGDRSNQPQHF
TRBV2	TRBJ1-2	13	CATSSVGANGYTF
TRBV4-3	TRBJ2-7	19	CASSQDFEGTSGMLYEQYF
TRBV5-1	TRBJ2-3	18	CASSLALAGALSTDTQYF
TRBV19	TRBJ1-5	14	CASSIFSPRDTQHF
TRBV2	TRBJ2-1	15	CASSGSDRLYNEQFF
TRBV19	TRBJ2-7	12	CASSIGTGEQYF
TRBV11-3	TRBJ2-1	13	CASSLASSSEQFF
TRBV29-1	TRBJ2-7	13	CSGTQGADYEQYF
TRBV25-1	TRBJ2-7	16	CASRGKLGQGSYEQYF
TRBV4-2	TRBJ2-3	16	CASSLGGGMLTDTQYF
TRBV11-3	TRBJ2-7	14	CASSLVEGIYEQYF
TRBV7-3	TRBJ2-5	16	CASSSRRTGVQETQYF
TRBV6-6	TRBJ2-7	15	CASRDNRGGSYEQYF
TRBV5-4	TRBJ1-2	14	CASSTGRWDYGYTF
TRBV5-1	TRBJ1-2	16	CASNRGGPGRIYGYTF
TRBV6-1	TRBJ1-5	14	CASSEVMGAQPQHF
TRBV30	TRBJ1-5	13	CAWSRDRDQPQHF
TRBV5-1	TRBJ2-5	17	CASSTSGGAGGLETQYF
TRBV5-5	TRBJ1-2	12	CASSGNNYGYTF
TRBV30	TRBJ1-1	16	CAGGRDRGPGLTEAFF
TRBV19	TRBJ1-3	13	CASSQGARDTIYF
TRBV7-9	TRBJ2-1	13	CASSLEEHLGWFF
TRBV9	TRBJ1-1	14	CASSPHAGRTEAFF
TRBV28	TRBJ2-7	15	CASSPPSGSVYEQYF
TRBV5-4	TRBJ1-1	15	CASSLVYRGNTEAFF
TRBV30	TRBJ1-2	14	CAWSPMTVNYGYTF
TRBV6-5	TRBJ1-2	14	CASSKLIGTDGYTF
TRBV5-1	TRBJ2-5	14	CASSLSPDQETQYF
TRBV19	TRBJ1-2	14	CASSIDPVDYGYTF
TRBV15	TRBJ2-1	14	CATSKTGANNEQFF
TRBV5-1	TRBJ1-4	15	CASSLWGSTNEKLFF
TRBV9	TRBJ2-3	15	CASSPRVRGADTQYF
TRBV14	TRBJ2-1	14	CASSQDEREREQFF
TRBV9	TRBJ1-4	14	CASSPQRGNEKLFF